This entry lists 11 T cell receptor beta chains sequenced from one sample in a study of T cell repertoires in cytomegalovirus infection. TCRdb called the reads again in MiXCR, with one record for every CDR3 protein. The table records approximately 97,000 distinct CDR3 sequences, 15% to 20% of them present only once. Sequencing used PBMCs. The receptors derive from a human donor in good health (CMV status not recorded). Some clones in this sample may be carry-over from other donors' samples.

This clonotype was counted many times. V and J are TRBV6-1 and TRBJ2-5; no firm D call. Germline lookup yields CDR1 MNHNS and CDR2 SASEGT. This CDR3 is 13 amino acids long. V was trimmed by 2 bases and J by 7 bases, leaving 11 bases between them. This CDR3 is CASSEKAAWTQYF. DNA for the CDR3: TGTGCCAGCAGTGAAAAGGCAGCCTGGACCCAGTACTTC.

The chain uses TRBV10-3 and TRBJ1-2; D unclear. Germline assignment: CDR1 ENHRY and CDR2 SYGVKD. Deletions cut 7 bases from V and 0 bases from J, with 15 bases between. The CDR3 length is 15 residues. CDR3 sequence: CAIKMGSASNYGYTF. CDR3 sequence (DNA): TGTGCCATCAAGATGGGGTCGGCCTCTAACTATGGCTACACCTTC.

This clonotype has ten or more counts. The chain links TRBV12-3 or TRBV12-4 to TRBJ1-2; the match to TRBD1 covers 10 bases. J was trimmed by 8 bases and V by 0 bases; bases with no gene match: 12. The CDR3 length is 17 residues. CDR3 DNA sequence: TGTGCCAGCAGTTTAGCGTCCTCAACGGGACAGGGGAGCGGCTACACCTTC. Amino acids: CASSLASSTGQGSGYTF.

This clonotype was counted ten times or more. This chain connects TRBV6-2 or TRBV6-3 to TRBJ2-5, with D perhaps TRBD1 (5 bases). Between the trimmed V and J ends, which lost 11 bases and 0 bases, there was a span of 13 bases. This CDR3 comprises 13 residues. Per the germline V gene, CDR1 is MNHEY and CDR2 is SVGEGT. The CDR3 DNA reads TGTGCCCTTCGGGCAGGGTACCAAGAGACCCAGTACTTC. Amino acid sequence: CALRAGYQETQYF.

This clonotype was detected ten times or more. The chain joins TRBV7-2 to TRBJ2-7; TRBD2 might be the D (8 bases). There are 15 residues in the CDR3. Germline V gene data show CDR1 as SGHTA and CDR2 as FQGNSA. Trimming removed 6 bases at V and 3 bases at J, with 18 bases between. The CDR3 spells CASSLSGGQSYEQYF. In nucleotides, the CDR3 is TGTGCCAGCAGTTTAAGCGGGGGACAGAGCTACGAGCAGTACTTC.

V is TRBV29-1 and J is TRBJ2-1; D perhaps matches TRBD2 (6 bases). The CDR3 sequence is 14 residues long. Germline loops: CDR1 SQVTM, CDR2 ANQGSEA. The V gene lost 7 bases and the J gene lost 1 base, with 14 bases spanning the gap. For the CDR3, the DNA is TGCAGCGCCGGGGGAACCTTATCCTACAATGAGCAGTTCTTC. Its translation: CSAGGTLSYNEQFF.

About this clonotype itself: The conserved final phenylalanine or tryptophan is absent from the CDR3, which likely points to a read error. The rearrangement links TRBV28 to TRBJ1-5; a weak D match, TRBD1 (5 bases). V gave up 8 bases and J gave up 7 bases, with 21 bases separating them. Per germline, CDR1 MDHEN and CDR2 SYDVKM. The CDR3 covers 15 residues. The CDR3 DNA reads as TGTGCCAGCTGTCGGCCCCGGGGGTCTGGGCAGCCCCAGCATTCT. It codes for CASCRPRGSGQPQHS.

This clonotype was counted many times. In DNA, the CDR3 is TGTGCTAGTGGTGACAATCCGGGACTGCAAGAGACCCAGTACTTC. It codes for CASGDNPGLQETQYF. The chain recombines TRBV12-5 with TRBJ2-5; possible D gene TRBD2, 6 bases. The CDR3 is 15 amino acids. The ends were cut back, 5 bases at V and 2 bases at J, with 15 bases in the middle. The germline CDR1 and CDR2 sequences are LGHNT and FRNRAP.

The chain joins TRBV11-2 to TRBJ2-7, with a weak D call TRBD2 (5 bases). CDR3 length: 14 amino acids. Trimming shortened V by 5 bases and J by 2 bases, and 13 bases separated the two germline ends. CDR1 SGHAT and CDR2 FQNNGV come from the germline V gene. CDR3 nucleotide sequence: TGTGCCAGCAGCCCCGGACTCCTAACCTACGAGCAGTACTTC. This sequence encodes CASSPGLLTYEQYF.

The chain combines TRBV28 with TRBJ2-2; D gene unclear. Germline assignment: CDR1 MDHEN and CDR2 SYDVKM. V was trimmed by 3 bases and J by 1 base, leaving 3 bases between them. The CDR3 has 13 residues. The CDR3 protein is CASSFRNTGELFF. The DNA for the CDR3 is TGTGCCAGCAGTTTTCGGAACACCGGGGAGCTGTTTTTT.

This clonotype has a count of ten or more. The V call is TRBV6-5, the J call TRBJ2-5; D might be TRBD2 (5 bases). CDR3 size: 14 residues. The V end was cut by 5 bases, the J end by 5 bases, with 15 bases between. Germline assignment: CDR1 MNHEY and CDR2 SVGAGI. CDR3 nucleotides: TGTGCCAGCAGTCAGACGGGGTGGTTGGAGACCCAGTACTTC. It specifies CASSQTGWLETQYF.